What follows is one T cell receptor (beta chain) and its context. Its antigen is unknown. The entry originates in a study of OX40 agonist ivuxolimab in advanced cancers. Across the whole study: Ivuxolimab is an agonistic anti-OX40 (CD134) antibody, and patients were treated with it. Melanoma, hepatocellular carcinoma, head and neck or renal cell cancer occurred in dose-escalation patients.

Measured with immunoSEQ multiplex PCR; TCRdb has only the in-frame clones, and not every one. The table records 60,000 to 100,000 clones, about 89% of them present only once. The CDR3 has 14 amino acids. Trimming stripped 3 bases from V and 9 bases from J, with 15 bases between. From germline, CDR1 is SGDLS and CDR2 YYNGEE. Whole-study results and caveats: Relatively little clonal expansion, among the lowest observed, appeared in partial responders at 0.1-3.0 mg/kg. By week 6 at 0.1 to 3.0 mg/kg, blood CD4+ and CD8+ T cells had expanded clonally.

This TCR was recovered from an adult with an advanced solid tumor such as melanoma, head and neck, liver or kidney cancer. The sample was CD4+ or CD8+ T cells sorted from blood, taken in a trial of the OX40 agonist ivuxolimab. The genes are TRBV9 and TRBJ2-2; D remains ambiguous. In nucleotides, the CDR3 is TGTGCCAGCAGCGCCGGGTCGATAGGGAGGGAGCTGTTTTTT. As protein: CASSAGSIGRELFF.